This TCR beta chain was retrieved from a study of control samples from healthy donors and cancer patients. Some clones are missing from TCRdb's copy, which holds only in-frame ones; the method was immunoSEQ multiplex PCR. The table has around 86,000 clones, roughly 90% seen once; the top ten hold under 2%. Germline lookup yields CDR1 SGHDN and CDR2 FVKESK. The CDR3 contains 14 residues. Points on this clone: One end of the junction fails to match germline, which may point to a read error.

The V and J genes are TRBV14 and TRBJ1-6; D unresolved. Sample: PBMCs. The clonotype was recovered from an older woman with head and neck cancer. CDR3 amino acids: CASSKELKGSPLHF. Here the CDR3 DNA reads TGTGCCAGCAGCAAAGAACTTAAGGGCTCACCCCTCCACTTT.